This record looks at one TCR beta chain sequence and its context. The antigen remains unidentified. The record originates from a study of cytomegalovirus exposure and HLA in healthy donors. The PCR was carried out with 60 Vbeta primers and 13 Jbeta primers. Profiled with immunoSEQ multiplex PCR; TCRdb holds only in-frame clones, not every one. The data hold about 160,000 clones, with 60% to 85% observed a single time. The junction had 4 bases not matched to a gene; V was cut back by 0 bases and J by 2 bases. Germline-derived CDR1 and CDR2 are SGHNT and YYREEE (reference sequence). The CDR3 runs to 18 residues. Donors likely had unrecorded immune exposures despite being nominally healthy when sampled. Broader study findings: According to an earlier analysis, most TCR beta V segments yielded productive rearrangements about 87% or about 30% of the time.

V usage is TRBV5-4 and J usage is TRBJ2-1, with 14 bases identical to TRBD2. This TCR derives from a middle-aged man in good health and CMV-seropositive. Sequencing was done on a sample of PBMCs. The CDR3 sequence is CASSLGTSGRNTYNEQFF. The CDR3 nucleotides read TGTGCCAGCAGCTTGGGGACTAGCGGGAGGAACACCTACAATGAGCAGTTCTTC.